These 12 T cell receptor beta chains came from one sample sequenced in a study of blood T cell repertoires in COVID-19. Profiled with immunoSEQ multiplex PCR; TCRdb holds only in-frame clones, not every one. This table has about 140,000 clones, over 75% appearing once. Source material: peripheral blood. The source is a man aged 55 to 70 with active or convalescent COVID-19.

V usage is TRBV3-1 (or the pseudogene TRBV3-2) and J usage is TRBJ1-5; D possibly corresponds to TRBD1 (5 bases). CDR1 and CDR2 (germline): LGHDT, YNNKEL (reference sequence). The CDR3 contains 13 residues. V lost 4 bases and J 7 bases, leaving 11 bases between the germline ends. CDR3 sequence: CASSPGRRQPQHF. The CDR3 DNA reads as TGTGCCAGCAGCCCAGGGCGAAGACAGCCCCAGCATTTT.

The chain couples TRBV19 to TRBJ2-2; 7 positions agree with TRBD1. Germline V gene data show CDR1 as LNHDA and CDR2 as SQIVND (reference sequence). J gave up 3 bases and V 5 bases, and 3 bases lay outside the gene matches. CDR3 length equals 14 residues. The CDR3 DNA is TGTGCCAGTAGTGGCACAGGGGACACCGGGGAGCTGTTTTTT. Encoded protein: CASSGTGDTGELFF.

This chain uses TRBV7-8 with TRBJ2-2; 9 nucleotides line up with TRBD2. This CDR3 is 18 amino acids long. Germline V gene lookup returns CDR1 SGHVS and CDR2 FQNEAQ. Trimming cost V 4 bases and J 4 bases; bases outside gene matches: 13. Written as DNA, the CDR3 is TGTGCCAGCAGCTCATCCCGGGGGCGGGAGGGGAGCACCGGGGAGCTGTTTTTT. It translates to CASSSSRGREGSTGELFF.

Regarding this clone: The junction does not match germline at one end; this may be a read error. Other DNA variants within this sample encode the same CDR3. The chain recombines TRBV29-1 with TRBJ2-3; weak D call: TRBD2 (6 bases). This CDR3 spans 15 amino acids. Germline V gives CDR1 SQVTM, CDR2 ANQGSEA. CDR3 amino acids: CSVEGRKTSTDTQYF. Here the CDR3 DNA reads TGCAGCGTTGAAGGGAGGAAAACTAGCACAGATACACAGTATTTT.

CDR3: CASSYSTFRQETQYF. CDR3 coding DNA: TGTGCCAGCAGTTACTCGACATTCCGTCAAGAGACCCAGTACTTC. The chain is built from TRBV6-2 or TRBV6-3 and TRBJ2-5; D ambiguous. CDR3 length equals 15 residues. Germline V gives CDR1 MNHEY, CDR2 SVGEGT. The germline V and J ends were trimmed by 0 bases and 2 bases, with 10 bases remaining between them.

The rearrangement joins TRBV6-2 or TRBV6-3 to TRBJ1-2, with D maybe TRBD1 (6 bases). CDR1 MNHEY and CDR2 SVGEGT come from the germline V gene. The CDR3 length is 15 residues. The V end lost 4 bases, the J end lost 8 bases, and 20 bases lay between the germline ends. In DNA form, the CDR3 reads TGTGCCAGCAGTTCCTTCTTACAGGGAAAACGCGGCTACACCTTC. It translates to CASSSFLQGKRGYTF.

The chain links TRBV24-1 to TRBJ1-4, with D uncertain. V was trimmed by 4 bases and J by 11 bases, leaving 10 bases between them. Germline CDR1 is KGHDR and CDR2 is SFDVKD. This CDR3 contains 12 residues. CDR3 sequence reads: CATSDAGLKLFF. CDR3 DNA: TGTGCCACCAGTGACGCGGGCCTGAAACTGTTTTTT.

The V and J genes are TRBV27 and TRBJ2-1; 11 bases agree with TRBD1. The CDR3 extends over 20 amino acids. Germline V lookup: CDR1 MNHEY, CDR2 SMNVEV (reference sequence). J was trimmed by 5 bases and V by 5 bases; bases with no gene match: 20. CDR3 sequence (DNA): TGTGCCAGCAGTCACCGCCGGACAGGGGGCCGGCTAGCCTTCCACAATGAGCAGTTCTTC. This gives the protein CASSHRRTGGRLAFHNEQFF.

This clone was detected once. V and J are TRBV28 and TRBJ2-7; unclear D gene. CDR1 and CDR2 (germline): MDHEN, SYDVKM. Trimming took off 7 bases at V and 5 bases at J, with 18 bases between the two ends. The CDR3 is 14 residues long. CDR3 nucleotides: TGTGCCAGCACCCACTCCCACTTGATCCACGAGCAGTACTTC. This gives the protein CASTHSHLIHEQYF.

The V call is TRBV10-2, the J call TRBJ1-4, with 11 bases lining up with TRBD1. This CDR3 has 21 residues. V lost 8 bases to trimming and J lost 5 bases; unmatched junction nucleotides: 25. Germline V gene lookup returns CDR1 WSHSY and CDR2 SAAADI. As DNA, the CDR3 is TGCGCCAGCCCTTGGACAGGGGGCGCAAGAAAGGGGCGGGCGGCGAATGAAAAACTGTTTTTT. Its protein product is CASPWTGGARKGRAANEKLFF.

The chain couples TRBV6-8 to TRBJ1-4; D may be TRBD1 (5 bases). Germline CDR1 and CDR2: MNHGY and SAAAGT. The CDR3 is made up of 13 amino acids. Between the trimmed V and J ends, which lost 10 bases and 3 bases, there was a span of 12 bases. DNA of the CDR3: TGTGCCACGGGGGAACCCTCTAATGAAAAACTGTTTTTT. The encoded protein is CATGEPSNEKLFF.

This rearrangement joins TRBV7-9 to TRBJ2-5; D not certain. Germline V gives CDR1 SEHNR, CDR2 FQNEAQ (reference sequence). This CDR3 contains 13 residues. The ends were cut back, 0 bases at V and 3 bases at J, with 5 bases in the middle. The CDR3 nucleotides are TGTGCCAGCAGCTTAGCTGCGGAAGAGACCCAGTACTTC. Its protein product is CASSLAAEETQYF.